A selection of T cell receptor beta chains follows, all from one sample in a study of cytomegalovirus exposure and HLA in healthy donors. TCRdb's table, derived via immunoSEQ multiplex PCR, lists solely in-frame clones and lacks some. The repertoire includes approximately 210,000 clones, around 87% of them detected once, and approximately 1.5% sits in the top ten. Sequencing was carried out using PBMCs. The receptors here all came from a woman between 18 and 29 years old in good health and CMV-seronegative. Both conserved end residues are part of each CDR3.

v_call cdr3_aa
TRBV30 CAWSMGLHQPQHF
TRBV6-5 CASSYSQTSGGYTF
TRBV11-2 CATGHYNSPLHF
TRBV5-4 CASSSGLAGFQETQYF
TRBV5-1 CASSLGGVWDTEAFF
TRBV10-3 CAISDSRRNRSRNTEAFF
TRBV25-1 CASIGSGNTEAFF
TRBV5-4 CASSLKAGSTDTQYF
TRBV7-9 CSSSLAKRDPSYNEQFF
TRBV9 CASSVGTSSSHEQYF
TRBV7-7 CASSLGLAGVYEQYF
TRBV7-9 CASSRVGLEVGEKLFF
TRBV11-3 CASSLSSGGGDTQYF
TRBV28 CASGPGGARVLGYTF
TRBV6-1 CASSKLSNQPQHF
TRBV10-3 CAISVGQGSYNEQFF
TRBV28 CASSHSGRVRTDTQYF
TRBV7-2 CASTLTGDNEQFF
TRBV28 CASRKRGSYNEQFF
TRBV7-3 CASSFQRGVNTEAFF
TRBV5-1 CASSYLAGGTNTGELFF
TRBV6-4 CASSDSDSGGASGELFF
TRBV7-8 CASSLPPFDEQYF
TRBV7-3 CASSTGQGEKLFF
TRBV6-5 CASRPGVYSNQPQHF
TRBV29-1 CSARLRDSYYGYTF
TRBV14 CASSHTINYGYTF
TRBV5-5 CASSQDRRPIMNTEAFF
TRBV29-1 CSVEAPDRGPYNEQFF
TRBV5-4 CASSTTSGDTQYF
TRBV25-1 CASRLGGGGETQYF
TRBV29-1 CSAEGTGGYYGYTF
TRBV4-3 CASSQAFGTSGTNTDTQYF
TRBV5-4 CACTSASGRYGANVLTF
TRBV7-9 CASSFVQNPGELFF
TRBV4-2 CASREGQNEKLFF
TRBV30 CAWSPTGTEKLFF
TRBV4-1 CASSQDLLRTGNTEAFF
TRBV7-8 CASSLRRGENTQYF
TRBV4-2 CASSRGGQINNEQFF
TRBV5-6 CASSTGTGSYNSPLHF